Listed below are T cell receptor beta chains from one sample, sequenced in a study of breast tumors, draining lymph nodes, adjacent tissues. A single record per CDR3 protein comes from TCRdb applying MiXCR to the multiplex PCR reads. The profile shows around 140,000 distinct CDR3 sequences, approximately 20% of them singletons. The sequencing input was axillary lymph node tissue. Receptors originate from a female donor with breast cancer. Some clones in this sample may be carry-over from other donors' samples. CDR3s include the opening cysteine and the closing phenylalanine or tryptophan. The order of the fields is J gene, D gene, V gene, clone size, CDR3 DNA, CDR3 protein. The D gene is left open where the match is weak. Some rows have no size entry. The others give once, few or many, or a class for an expanded clone.

>TRBJ1-4|TRBD1|TRBV7-9|many
TGTGCCAGCAGCTTAGCGCGGGGACAGGGGGCAACTAATGAAAAACTGTTTTTT
CASSLARGQGATNEKLFF
>TRBJ2-3|.|TRBV11-2|.
TGTGCCAGCAGCTTAGATGGTCGAGCGGCGCTGGGCACAGATACGCAGTATTTT
CASSLDGRAALGTDTQYF
>TRBJ2-5|TRBD2|TRBV6-5|many
TGTGCCAGCAGTTATGAACCCGGGAGGCAGACCCAGTACTTC
CASSYEPGRQTQYF
>TRBJ2-7|TRBD2|TRBV20-1|many
TGCAGTGCTAGCTTACTAGCGGGAGGTGAGCAGTACTTC
CSASLLAGGEQYF
>TRBJ1-6|.|TRBV19|many
TGTGCCAGTAGTTCTTCGGACAGTTATAATTCACCCCTCCACTTT
CASSSSDSYNSPLHF
>TRBJ2-7|TRBD1|TRBV6-2/TRBV6-3|few
TGTGCCAGCAGTTACGTGACAGGGGCTGGGGAGCAGTACTTC
CASSYVTGAGEQYF
>TRBJ2-6|.|TRBV3-1|few
TGTGCCAGCAGCCTTCCTTCGGGGGGCACTGGGGCCAACGTCCTGACTTTC
CASSLPSGGTGANVLTF
>TRBJ2-7|TRBD2|TRBV20-1|many
TGCAGTGCTAGAGATTACAGCGGGAGCTACGAGCAGTACTTC
CSARDYSGSYEQYF
>TRBJ1-5|.|TRBV18|.
TGTGCCAGTTGCGGCGGTTTCAATCAGCCCCAGCATTTT
CASCGGFNQPQHF
>TRBJ2-1|TRBD2|TRBV5-4|many
TGTGCCAGTAGCTTGGCGCCCGGGAGGGCCTCCTATGAGCAGTTCTTC
CASSLAPGRASYEQFF
>TRBJ2-5|TRBD1|TRBV11-3|many
TGTGCCAGCAGCTCACGGATGACAGGGTCAGAGACCCAGTACTTC
CASSSRMTGSETQYF
>TRBJ2-1|TRBD1|TRBV28|.
TGTGCCAGCAGTGCATCGGGACAGGGTATCGATGAGCAGCTCTTC
CASSASGQGIDEQLF
>TRBJ2-1|.|TRBV20-1|many
TGCAGTGCTTTTAGGGGAAGCTCCTACAATGAGCAGTTCTTC
CSAFRGSSYNEQFF
>TRBJ2-3|TRBD2|TRBV20-1|many
TGCAGTGCTAGGGATAGCGGGACCAGCACAGATACGCAGTATTTT
CSARDSGTSTDTQYF
>TRBJ2-2|TRBD2|TRBV11-2|many
TGTGCCAGCAGCCCAGTACTAGCGGGAGGAGGTGCCGGGGAGCTGTTTTTT
CASSPVLAGGGAGELFF
>TRBJ2-2|TRBD2|TRBV3-1|.
TGTGCCAGCAGCCGGACTAGCGGGTGGAACACCGGGGAGCTGTTTTTT
CASSRTSGWNTGELFF
>TRBJ2-7|TRBD2|TRBV2|many
TGTGCTATCGGCACTAGCGGGAATTATGGGCAGTACTTC
CAIGTSGNYGQYF
>TRBJ1-5|TRBD1|TRBV10-3|many
TGTGCCACAAGACAGGGGCTAAATCAGCCCCAGCATTTT
CATRQGLNQPQHF
>TRBJ1-2|TRBD1|TRBV7-9|many
TGTGCCAGCAGCGTTACTGGGGACGGAGACAGGGTACGGGGCTACACCTTC
CASSVTGDGDRVRGYTF
>TRBJ1-2|.|TRBV19|many
TGTGCCAGTAGTTCTCCGGGACATCTGTTAGCTAACTATGGCTACACCTTC
CASSSPGHLLANYGYTF